Below are 10 T cell receptor beta chains sequenced from a single sample in a study of vaccination and CD4 T cells after COVID-19. This sample's treatment: approximately nine-day PBMC culture with coronavirus spike peptide pools or control peptides (ViraFEST assay). These receptors have no known antigen. The Oncomine TCR Beta short-read assay was applied to DNA of cultured CD4+ T cells. TCRdb reprocessed the PCR reads via MiXCR and lists one record per CDR3 protein. The data show more than 15,000 distinct CDR3 sequences, with 40% seen just once and over 8% held by the top ten. The material sequenced was CD4+ T cells from blood, cultured in vitro, taken after SARS-CoV-2 vaccination. These receptor sequences come from a human donor who had recovered from COVID-19.

This sequence joins TRBV29-1 and TRBJ2-1; 7 positions agree with TRBD2. The CDR3 has 13 residues. The V gene end was trimmed by 6 bases and the J gene end by 3 bases; junction bases not matched to a gene: 5. Germline lookup yields CDR1 SQVTM and CDR2 ANQGSEA. This chain's CDR3 is CSVGGPNYNEQFF. The CDR3 nucleotides are TGCAGCGTGGGAGGGCCTAACTACAATGAGCAGTTCTTC.

A few counts support this clonotype. The gene calls are TRBV28 and TRBJ2-1; 13 bases are a match to TRBD2. V was pared by 3 bases and J by 2 bases, with 7 bases of the junction left unmatched. Germline assignment: CDR1 MDHEN and CDR2 SYDVKM. CDR3 size: 18 residues. CDR3 DNA sequence: TGTGCCAGCAGTTTGCCCACTAGCGGGAGGGCCCCCTACAATGAGCAGTTCTTC. As protein: CASSLPTSGRAPYNEQFF.

This clonotype has only a few counts. The chain uses TRBV6-5 and TRBJ1-5; 8 bases agree with TRBD1. The CDR3 has 15 amino acids. Germline assignment: CDR1 MNHEY and CDR2 SVGAGI. The V segment lost 4 bases and the J segment 7 bases; nucleotides outside the gene matches: 9. The CDR3 loop is CASSWGRGQRQPQHF. CDR3 DNA: TGTGCCAGCAGTTGGGGCAGGGGGCAACGGCAGCCCCAGCATTTT.

This clonotype appeared a few times. V is TRBV2 and J is TRBJ2-5; D may correspond to TRBD1 or TRBD2 (6 bases each). CDR3 size: 13 residues. Trimming took off 7 bases at V and 5 bases at J, with 14 bases between the two ends. The germline gives CDR1 SNHLY, CDR2 FYNNEI. This CDR3 is CASKMGGRETQYF. The CDR3 DNA sequence: TGTGCCAGCAAAATGGGGGGCCGGGAGACCCAGTACTTC.

This clonotype was seen only a few times. V and J are TRBV12-3 or TRBV12-4 and TRBJ1-1; possibly TRBD1 for D (6 bases). V gave up 4 bases and J gave up 4 bases, with 10 bases separating them. The CDR3 totals 13 residues. Here the CDR3 DNA reads TGTGCCAGCAGTTCACAGGGTGGCACTGAAGCTTTCTTT. Translation: CASSSQGGTEAFF.

CDR3 protein: CASSPGGQPQETQYF. The CDR3 coding sequence is TGTGCCAGCAGCCCCGGCGGACAGCCTCAAGAGACCCAGTACTTC. The chain links TRBV7-2 to TRBJ2-5; D is possibly TRBD1 (6 bases). Trimming left V 5 bases short and J 2 bases short, with 15 bases between. This CDR3 has 15 residues. Germline CDR1 and CDR2: SGHTA and FQGNSA.

There are a few counts of this clonotype. The gene calls are TRBV6-1 and TRBJ1-1, with TRBD1 as a possible D gene (6 bases). CDR3 size: 13 residues. Germline V gene lookup returns CDR1 MNHNS and CDR2 SASEGT. Trimming stripped 11 bases from V and 4 bases from J, with 17 bases between. CDR3 loop: CAGPGAGSTEAFF. The CDR3 region has the DNA TGTGCCGGTCCGGGGGCAGGGAGCACTGAAGCTTTCTTT.

The J gene is TRBJ2-7, the V gene TRBV20-1, with no clear D. Germline V lookup: CDR1 DFQATT, CDR2 SNEGSKA (reference sequence). V lost 7 bases to trimming and J lost 4 bases, with 11 bases between them. The CDR3 consists of 11 residues. The CDR3 DNA is TGCAGTGGCAGAGACGGATACGAGCAGTACTTC. As protein: CSGRDGYEQYF.

The chain employs TRBV7-8 and TRBJ1-1; D not resolved. This CDR3 is built from 14 residues. V lost 0 bases and J lost 7, with 12 bases in between. Germline-derived CDR1 and CDR2 are SGHVS and FQNEAQ. The CDR3 DNA follows: TGTGCCAGCAGCTTAGCGGAGACATCCGTTGAAGCTTTCTTT. It codes for CASSLAETSVEAFF.

CDR3: CASTRGQGNSPLHF. CDR3 coding DNA: TGTGCCAGCACCAGGGGGCAGGGTAATTCACCCCTCCACTTT. The gene calls are TRBV6-1 and TRBJ1-6, with 8 nucleotides matching TRBD1. The germline V gene has CDR1 MNHNS and CDR2 SASEGT. This CDR3 region has 14 residues. The ends lost 7 bases at V and 6 bases at J; junction bases unmatched: 5.